The 10 T cell receptor beta chains below come from one sample, sequenced in a study of blood T cell repertoires in COVID-19. Method: immunoSEQ multiplex PCR; TCRdb's copy keeps in-frame clones and lacks some. The repertoire holds some 110,000 clones, with about nine tenths as singletons. Specimen: peripheral blood. These receptors all come from a human donor in a cohort sampled during active COVID-19.

The V gene is TRBV2, the J gene TRBJ1-2; D might be TRBD1 (6 bases). The V and J ends lost 6 bases and 9 bases respectively, with 17 bases between them. The germline V gene encodes CDR1 SNHLY and CDR2 FYNNEI. CDR3 length equals 13 residues. The CDR3 sequence: CASSPDRISSYTF. CDR3 nucleotides: TGTGCCAGCAGCCCAGACAGGATATCTAGCTACACCTTC.

The V gene is TRBV3-1 (or the pseudogene TRBV3-2), the J gene TRBJ1-2; 7 nucleotides match TRBD1. The germline CDR1 and CDR2 sequences are LGHDT and YNNKEL (reference sequence). This CDR3 has 14 residues. The ends lost 6 bases at V and 5 bases at J; junction bases unmatched: 9. The CDR3 here is CASSPQGVPYGYTF. The CDR3 DNA reads TGTGCCAGCAGTCCTCAGGGGGTGCCATATGGCTACACCTTC.

The genes are TRBV5-8 and TRBJ2-3; TRBD2 matches 8 bases. Germline trimming cut 3 bases from V and 3 bases from J; bases unmatched to any gene: 21. Germline V gene sequence: CDR1 SGHTS, CDR2 YDEGEE. The CDR3 has 20 amino acids. The CDR3 loop reads CASSSSIRLAGPHGTDTQYF. The CDR3 bases are TGTGCCAGCAGCTCCTCCATTAGATTAGCGGGACCCCACGGGACAGATACGCAGTATTTT.

The chain recombines TRBV6-5 with TRBJ1-2; D not resolved. The CDR3 covers 12 residues. V was cut by 5 bases and J by 2 bases, with 6 bases left in between. From germline, CDR1 is MNHEY and CDR2 SVGAGI. The CDR3 is CASSPGNYGYTF. CDR3 sequence (DNA): TGTGCCAGCAGTCCGGGGAACTATGGCTACACCTTC.

The rearrangement uses TRBV10-1 and TRBJ2-2, with 7 positions matching TRBD1. V shed 4 bases, J shed 6 bases, and the junction held 2 bases outside the gene matches. CDR3 length equals 13 residues. Per germline, CDR1 WNHNN and CDR2 SYGVQD (reference sequence). As DNA, the CDR3 is TGCGCCAGCAGTGTTACAGGGGCCGGGGAGCTGTTTTTT. Its protein product is CASSVTGAGELFF.

In DNA form, the CDR3 reads TGCGCCAGCAGCTCCTCGACTAGCGGGAGGGTTACGACCGGGGAGCTGTTTTTT. Translation gives CASSSSTSGRVTTGELFF. This chain joins TRBV5-1 and TRBJ2-2; TRBD2 aligns across 14 bases. The CDR3 covers 18 residues. V gave up 3 bases and J gave up 5 bases; unmatched junction bases: 9. Per the germline V gene, CDR1 is SGHRS and CDR2 is YFSETQ.

This chain joins TRBV11-3 and TRBJ2-7, with TRBD2 matching over 9 bases. This CDR3 spans 15 amino acids. CDR1 SGHNT and CDR2 YENEEA come from the germline V gene. With 5 bases clipped from V and 6 bases from J, the junction kept 11 bases outside the gene matches. CDR3 protein: CASSTRPLAGAEQYF. The CDR3 bases are TGTGCCAGCAGCACACGACCTTTAGCGGGAGCCGAGCAGTACTTC.

This chain uses TRBV6-5 with TRBJ2-1, with TRBD2 identical over 11 bases. Looked up from germline, CDR1 is MNHEY and CDR2 is SVGAGI. With V trimmed by 6 bases and J by 4 bases, 5 bases remained unmatched. CDR3 size: 15 residues. CDR3 nucleotides: TGTGCCAGCAGGACGGGACTAGCGGAATACAATGAGCAGTTCTTC. It specifies CASRTGLAEYNEQFF.

The V gene is TRBV5-6, the J gene TRBJ2-1; D may be TRBD1 (5 bases). The CDR3 is 14 residues long. CDR1 and CDR2 from the germline V gene are SGHDT and YYEEEE. The germline V and J ends were trimmed by 4 bases and 4 bases, with 12 bases remaining between them. CDR3 sequence: CASSAGPPYNEQFF. In DNA form, the CDR3 reads TGTGCCAGCAGCGCAGGGCCACCATACAATGAGCAGTTCTTC.

This clone was counted a single time. The V call is TRBV7-2, the J call TRBJ1-2; 7 bases are shared with TRBD1. With 5 bases clipped from V and 4 bases from J, the junction kept 4 bases outside the gene matches. The CDR3 is 13 residues long. Germline CDR1 is SGHTA and CDR2 is FQGNSA. The DNA of the CDR3 is TGTGCCAGCAGCCCCCGGGACAGCTATGGCTACACCTTC. It codes for CASSPRDSYGYTF.